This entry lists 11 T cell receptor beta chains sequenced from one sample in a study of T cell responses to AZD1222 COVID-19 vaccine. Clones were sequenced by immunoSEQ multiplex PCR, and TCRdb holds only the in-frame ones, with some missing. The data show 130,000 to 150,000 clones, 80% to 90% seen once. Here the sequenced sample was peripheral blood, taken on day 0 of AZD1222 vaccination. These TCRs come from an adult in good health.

CDR3: CASRERGSPTNTEAFF. The CDR3 DNA is TGTGCCAGCAGAGAAAGGGGATCCCCGACGAACACTGAAGCTTTCTTT. The rearrangement links TRBV6-1 to TRBJ1-1; tentatively, D is TRBD1 (5 bases). This CDR3 is built from 16 residues. V was shortened by 6 bases and J by 1 base, with 18 bases between the two germline ends. The germline V gene encodes CDR1 MNHNS and CDR2 SASEGT.

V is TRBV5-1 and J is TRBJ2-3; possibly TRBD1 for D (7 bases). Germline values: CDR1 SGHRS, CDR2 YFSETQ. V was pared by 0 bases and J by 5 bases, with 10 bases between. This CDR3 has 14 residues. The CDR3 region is CASSLGQGGDTQYF. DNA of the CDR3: TGCGCCAGCAGCTTGGGGCAGGGGGGAGATACGCAGTATTTT.

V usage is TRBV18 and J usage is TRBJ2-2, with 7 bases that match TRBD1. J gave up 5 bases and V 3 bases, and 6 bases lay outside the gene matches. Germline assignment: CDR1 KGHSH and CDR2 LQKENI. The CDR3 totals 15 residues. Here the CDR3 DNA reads TGTGCCAGCTCACCGGGACAGCAAGGGACCGGGGAGCTGTTTTTT. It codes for CASSPGQQGTGELFF.

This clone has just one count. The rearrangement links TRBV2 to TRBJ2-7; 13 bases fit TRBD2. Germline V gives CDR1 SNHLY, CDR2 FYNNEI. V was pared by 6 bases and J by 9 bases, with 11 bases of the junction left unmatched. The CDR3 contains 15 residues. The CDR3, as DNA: TGTGCCAGCAGCCTTACCGGGACTAGCGGGATACGGCAGTACTTC. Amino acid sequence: CASSLTGTSGIRQYF.

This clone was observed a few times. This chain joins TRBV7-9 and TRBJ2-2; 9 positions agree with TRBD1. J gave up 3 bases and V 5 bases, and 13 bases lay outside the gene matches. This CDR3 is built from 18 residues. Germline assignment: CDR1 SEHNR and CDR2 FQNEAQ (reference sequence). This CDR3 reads CASSVPRDRDYYTGELFF. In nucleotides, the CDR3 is TGTGCCAGCAGCGTACCACGGGACAGGGATTATTACACCGGGGAGCTGTTTTTT.

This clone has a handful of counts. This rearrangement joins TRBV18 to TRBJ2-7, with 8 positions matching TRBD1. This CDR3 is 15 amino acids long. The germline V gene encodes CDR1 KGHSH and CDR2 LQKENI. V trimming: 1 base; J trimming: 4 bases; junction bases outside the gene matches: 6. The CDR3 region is CASSPRGTGSYEQYF. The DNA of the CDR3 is TGTGCCAGCTCACCACGTGGGACAGGATCTTACGAGCAGTACTTC. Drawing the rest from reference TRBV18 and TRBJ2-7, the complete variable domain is NAGVMQNPRHLVRRRGQEARLRCSPMKGHSHVYWYRQLPEEGLKFMVYLQKENIIDESGMPKERFSAEFPKEGPSILRIQQVVRGDSAAYFCASSPRGTGSYEQYFGPGTRLTVT.

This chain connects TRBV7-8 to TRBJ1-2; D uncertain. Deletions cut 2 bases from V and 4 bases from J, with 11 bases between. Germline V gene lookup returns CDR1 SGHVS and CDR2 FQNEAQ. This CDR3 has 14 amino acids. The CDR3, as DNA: TGTGCCAGCAGCTTATTCACACAATTCTATGGCTACACCTTC. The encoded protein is CASSLFTQFYGYTF.

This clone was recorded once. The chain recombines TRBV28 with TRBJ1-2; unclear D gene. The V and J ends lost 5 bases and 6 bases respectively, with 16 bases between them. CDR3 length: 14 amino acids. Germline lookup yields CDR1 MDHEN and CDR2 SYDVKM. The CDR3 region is CASSNPAPRDGYTF. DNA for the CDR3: TGTGCCAGCAGTAACCCGGCCCCGAGGGATGGCTACACCTTC.

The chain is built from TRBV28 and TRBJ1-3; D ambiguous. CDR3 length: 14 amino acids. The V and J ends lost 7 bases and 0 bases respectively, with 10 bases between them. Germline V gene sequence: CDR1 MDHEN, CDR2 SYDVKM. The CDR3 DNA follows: TGTGCCAGCACTAATCAGAACTCTGGAAACACCATATATTTT. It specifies CASTNQNSGNTIYF.

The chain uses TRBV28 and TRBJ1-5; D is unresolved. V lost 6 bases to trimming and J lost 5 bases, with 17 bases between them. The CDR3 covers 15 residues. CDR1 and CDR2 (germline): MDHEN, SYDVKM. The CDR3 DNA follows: TGTGCCAGCAGCCCCGAACCGGGAAACTATCAGCCCCAGCATTTT. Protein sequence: CASSPEPGNYQPQHF.

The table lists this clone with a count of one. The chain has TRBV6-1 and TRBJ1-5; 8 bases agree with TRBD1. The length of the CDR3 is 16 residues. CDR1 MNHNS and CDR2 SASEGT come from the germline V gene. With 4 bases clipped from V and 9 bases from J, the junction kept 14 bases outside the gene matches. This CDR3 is CASSGGQGQPYAPQHF. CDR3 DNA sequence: TGTGCCAGCAGTGGAGGACAGGGCCAACCTTATGCGCCCCAGCATTTT.